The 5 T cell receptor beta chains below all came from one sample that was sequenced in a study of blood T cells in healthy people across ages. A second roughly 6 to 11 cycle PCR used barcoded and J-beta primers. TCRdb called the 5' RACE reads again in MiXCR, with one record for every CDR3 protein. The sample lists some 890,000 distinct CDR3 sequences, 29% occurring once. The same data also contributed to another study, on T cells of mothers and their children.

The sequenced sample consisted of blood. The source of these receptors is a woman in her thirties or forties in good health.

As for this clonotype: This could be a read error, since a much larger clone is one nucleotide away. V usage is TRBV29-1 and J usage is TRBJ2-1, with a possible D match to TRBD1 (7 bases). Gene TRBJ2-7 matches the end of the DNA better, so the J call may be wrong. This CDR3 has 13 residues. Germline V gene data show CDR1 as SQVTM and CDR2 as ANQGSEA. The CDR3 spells CSVDRGAYNEQYF. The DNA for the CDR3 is TGCAGCGTTGACAGGGGGGCCTACAATGAGCAGTACTTC.

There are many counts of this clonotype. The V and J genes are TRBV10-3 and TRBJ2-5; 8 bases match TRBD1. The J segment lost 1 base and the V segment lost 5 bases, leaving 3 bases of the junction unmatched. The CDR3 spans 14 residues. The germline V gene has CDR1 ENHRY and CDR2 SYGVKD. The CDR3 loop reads CAISPGQGQETQYF. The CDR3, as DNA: TGTGCCATCAGTCCCGGACAGGGCCAAGAGACCCAGTACTTC.

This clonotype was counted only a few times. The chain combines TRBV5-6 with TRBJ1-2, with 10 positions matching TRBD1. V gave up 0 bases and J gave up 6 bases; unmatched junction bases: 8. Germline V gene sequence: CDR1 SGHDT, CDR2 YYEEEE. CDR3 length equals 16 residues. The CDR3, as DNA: TGTGCCAGCAGCTTGGGTCTCCCCGGGACAGGGGATGGCTACACCTTC. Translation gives CASSLGLPGTGDGYTF.

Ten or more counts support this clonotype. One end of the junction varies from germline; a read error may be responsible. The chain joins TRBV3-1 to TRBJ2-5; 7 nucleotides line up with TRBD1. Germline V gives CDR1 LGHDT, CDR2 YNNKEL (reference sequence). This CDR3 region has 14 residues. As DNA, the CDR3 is TGTGCCAGTAGCCAAGATAGAGGGGGCGCAGGGCAGTACTTC. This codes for CASSQDRGGAGQYF.

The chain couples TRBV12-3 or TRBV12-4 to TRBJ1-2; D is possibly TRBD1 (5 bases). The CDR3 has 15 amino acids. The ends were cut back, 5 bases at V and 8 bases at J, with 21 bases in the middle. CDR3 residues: CASSGAVISLGGYTF. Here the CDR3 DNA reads TGTGCCAGCAGTGGGGCGGTAATTTCCCTTGGCGGCTACACCTTC.